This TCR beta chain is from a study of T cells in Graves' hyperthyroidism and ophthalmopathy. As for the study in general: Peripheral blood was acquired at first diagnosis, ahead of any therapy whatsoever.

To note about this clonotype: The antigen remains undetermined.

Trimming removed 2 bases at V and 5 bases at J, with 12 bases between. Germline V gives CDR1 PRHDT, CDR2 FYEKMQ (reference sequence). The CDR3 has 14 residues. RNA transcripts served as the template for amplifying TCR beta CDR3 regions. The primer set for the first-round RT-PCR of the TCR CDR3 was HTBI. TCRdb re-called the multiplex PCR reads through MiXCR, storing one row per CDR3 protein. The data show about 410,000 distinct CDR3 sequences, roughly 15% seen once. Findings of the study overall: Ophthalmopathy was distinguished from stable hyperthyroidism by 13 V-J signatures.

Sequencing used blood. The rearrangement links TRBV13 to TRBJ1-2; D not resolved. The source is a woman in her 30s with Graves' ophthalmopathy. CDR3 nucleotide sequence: TGTGCCAGCAGCTTACTTTCAGAAAATTATGGCTACACCTTC. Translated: CASSLLSENYGYTF.